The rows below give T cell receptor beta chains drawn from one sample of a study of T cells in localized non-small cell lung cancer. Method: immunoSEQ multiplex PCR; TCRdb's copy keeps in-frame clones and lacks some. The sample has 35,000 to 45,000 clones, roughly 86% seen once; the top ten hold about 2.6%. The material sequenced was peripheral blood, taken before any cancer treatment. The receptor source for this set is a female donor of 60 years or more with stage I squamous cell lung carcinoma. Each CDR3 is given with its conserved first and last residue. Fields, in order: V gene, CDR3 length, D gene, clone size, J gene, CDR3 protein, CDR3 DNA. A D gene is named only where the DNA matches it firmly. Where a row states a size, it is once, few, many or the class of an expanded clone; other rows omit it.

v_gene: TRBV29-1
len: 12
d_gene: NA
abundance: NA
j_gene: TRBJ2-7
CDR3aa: CSVGHTSYEQYF
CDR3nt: TGCAGCGTGGGACACACCTCCTACGAGCAGTACTTC

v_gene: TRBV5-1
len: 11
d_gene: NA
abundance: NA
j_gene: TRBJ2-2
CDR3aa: CTSSLGQELFF
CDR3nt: TGCACCAGCAGCCTGGGACAGGAGCTGTTTTTT

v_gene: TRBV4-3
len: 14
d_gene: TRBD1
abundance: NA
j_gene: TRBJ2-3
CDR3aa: CASRGQGASDTQYF
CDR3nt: TGCGCCAGCAGAGGGCAGGGGGCCTCAGATACGCAGTATTTT

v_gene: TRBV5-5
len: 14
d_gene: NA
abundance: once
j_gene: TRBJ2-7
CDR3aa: CASSPRSADYGQYF
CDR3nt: TGTGCCAGCAGCCCCCGATCTGCGGACTACGGGCAGTACTTC

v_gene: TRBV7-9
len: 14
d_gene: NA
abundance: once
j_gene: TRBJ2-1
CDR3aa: CASSPSGGGSEQFF
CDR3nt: TGTGCCAGCAGCCCCTCTGGGGGGGGCAGTGAGCAGTTCTTC

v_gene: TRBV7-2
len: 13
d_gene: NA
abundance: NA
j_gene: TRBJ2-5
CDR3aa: CASSLTQTETQYF
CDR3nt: TGTGCCAGCAGCTTAACCCAGACGGAGACCCAGTACTTC

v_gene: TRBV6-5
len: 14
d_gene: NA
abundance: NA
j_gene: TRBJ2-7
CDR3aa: CATFQDRRRYEQYF
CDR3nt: TGTGCCACCTTTCAAGACAGGAGGAGATACGAGCAGTACTTC

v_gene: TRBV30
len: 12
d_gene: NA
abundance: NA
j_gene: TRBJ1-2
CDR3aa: CAWSQERDGYTF
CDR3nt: TGTGCCTGGAGCCAGGAACGGGACGGCTACACCTTC

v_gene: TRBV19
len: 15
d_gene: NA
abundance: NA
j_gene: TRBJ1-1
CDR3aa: CASSNRDKRNTEAFF
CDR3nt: TGTGCCAGTAGTAACCGAGACAAACGGAACACTGAAGCTTTCTTT

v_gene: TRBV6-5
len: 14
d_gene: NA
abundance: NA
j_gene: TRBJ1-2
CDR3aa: CASSSTSRGEGYTF
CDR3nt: TGTGCCAGCAGCTCTACGTCGCGAGGGGAAGGCTACACCTTC

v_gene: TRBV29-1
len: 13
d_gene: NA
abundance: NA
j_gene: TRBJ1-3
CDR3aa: CSVAGMAGNTIYF
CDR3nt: TGCAGCGTCGCAGGGATGGCAGGAAACACCATATATTTT

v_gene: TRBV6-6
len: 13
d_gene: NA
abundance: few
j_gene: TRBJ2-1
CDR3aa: CASRESSYNEQFF
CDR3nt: TGTGCCAGCAGGGAGAGCTCCTACAATGAGCAGTTCTTC

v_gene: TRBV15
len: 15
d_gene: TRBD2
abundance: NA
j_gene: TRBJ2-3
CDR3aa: CATRAKREGTDTQYF
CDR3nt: TGTGCCACCAGAGCTAAGCGGGAGGGCACAGATACGCAGTATTTT

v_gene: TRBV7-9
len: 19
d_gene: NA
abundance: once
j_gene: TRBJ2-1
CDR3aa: CASSFEVRLTGDYINEQFF
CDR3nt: TGTGCCAGCAGCTTTGAGGTGAGACTAACGGGAGACTACATCAATGAGCAGTTCTTC

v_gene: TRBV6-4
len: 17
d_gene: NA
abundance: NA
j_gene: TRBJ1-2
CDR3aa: CASSDTTYSSPNYGYTF
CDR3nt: TGTGCCAGCAGTGACACGACATATAGTTCCCCGAACTATGGCTACACCTTC

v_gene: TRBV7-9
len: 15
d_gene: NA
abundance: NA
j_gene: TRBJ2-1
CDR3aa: CASSLSGGPYNEQFF
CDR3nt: TGTGCCAGCAGCTTATCTGGGGGACCATACAATGAGCAGTTCTTC

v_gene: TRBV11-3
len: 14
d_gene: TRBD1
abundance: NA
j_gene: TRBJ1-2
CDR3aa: CASTQSRQGGGYTF
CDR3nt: TGTGCCAGCACCCAATCCCGGCAGGGGGGGGGCTACACCTTC

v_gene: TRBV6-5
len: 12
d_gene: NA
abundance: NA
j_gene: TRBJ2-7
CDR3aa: CASAGSAYEQYF
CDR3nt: TGTGCCAGTGCAGGATCGGCCTACGAGCAGTACTTC

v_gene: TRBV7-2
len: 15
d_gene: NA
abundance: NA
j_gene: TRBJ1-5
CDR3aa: CASSLAGPTNQPQHF
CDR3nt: TGTGCCAGCAGCTTAGCGGGGCCGACTAATCAGCCCCAGCATTTT

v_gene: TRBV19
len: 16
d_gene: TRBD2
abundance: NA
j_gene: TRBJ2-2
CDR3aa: CASTTGGLALTGELFF
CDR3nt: TGTGCCAGTACAACGGGGGGACTAGCCCTCACCGGGGAGCTGTTTTTT

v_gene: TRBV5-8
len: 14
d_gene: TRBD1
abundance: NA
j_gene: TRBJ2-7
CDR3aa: CASSLGNGQAEQYF
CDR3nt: TGTGCCAGCAGCTTGGGTAACGGACAGGCGGAACAGTACTTC

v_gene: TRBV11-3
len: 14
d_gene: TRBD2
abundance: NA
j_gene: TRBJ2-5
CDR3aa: CASSRSGSGETQYF
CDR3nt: TGTGCCAGCAGCCGGAGCGGGAGCGGAGAGACCCAGTACTTC

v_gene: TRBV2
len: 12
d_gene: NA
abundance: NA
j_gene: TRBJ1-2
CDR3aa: CASSEQGQRYTF
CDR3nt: TGTGCCAGCAGTGAGCAGGGTCAGCGGTATACCTTC

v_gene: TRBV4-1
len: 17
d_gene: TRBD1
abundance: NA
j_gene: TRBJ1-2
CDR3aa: CASSQEAGGQFSYGYTF
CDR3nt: TGCGCCAGCAGCCAAGAAGCGGGGGGACAGTTCAGCTATGGCTACACCTTC

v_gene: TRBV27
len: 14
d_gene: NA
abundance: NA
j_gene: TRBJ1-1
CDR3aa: CASGGLQWDTEAFF
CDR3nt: TGTGCCAGCGGGGGGTTGCAATGGGACACTGAAGCTTTCTTT

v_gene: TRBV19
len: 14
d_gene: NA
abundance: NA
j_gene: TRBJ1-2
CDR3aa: CASTQVGGAYGYTF
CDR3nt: TGTGCCAGTACTCAAGTTGGGGGCGCGTATGGCTACACCTTC

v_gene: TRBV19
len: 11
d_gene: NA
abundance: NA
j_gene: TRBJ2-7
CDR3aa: CASRVRNEQYF
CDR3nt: TGTGCCAGTAGAGTACGCAACGAGCAGTACTTC

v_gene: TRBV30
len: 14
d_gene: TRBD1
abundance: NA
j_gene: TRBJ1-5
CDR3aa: CAWSWGQGNQPQHF
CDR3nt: TGTGCCTGGAGTTGGGGACAGGGTAATCAGCCCCAGCATTTT

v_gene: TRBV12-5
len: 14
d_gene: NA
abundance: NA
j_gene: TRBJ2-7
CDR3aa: CASGLTDVSYEQYF
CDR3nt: TGTGCTAGTGGTTTGACTGACGTATCCTACGAGCAGTACTTC

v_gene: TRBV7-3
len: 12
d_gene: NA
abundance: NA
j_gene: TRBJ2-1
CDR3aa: CASSLPDREQFF
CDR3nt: TGTGCCAGCAGCTTGCCTGACAGGGAGCAGTTCTTC

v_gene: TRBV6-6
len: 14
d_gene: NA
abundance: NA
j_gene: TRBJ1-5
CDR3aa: CASSYGGENQPQHF
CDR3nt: TGTGCCAGCAGTTACGGCGGAGAAAATCAGCCCCAGCATTTT

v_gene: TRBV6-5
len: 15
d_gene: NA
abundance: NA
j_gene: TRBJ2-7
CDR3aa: CASSPLTGSSYEQYF
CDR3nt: TGTGCCAGCAGTCCGCTTACGGGGAGCTCCTACGAGCAGTACTTC

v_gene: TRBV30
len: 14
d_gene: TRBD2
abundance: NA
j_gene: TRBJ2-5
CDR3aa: CAWSDSGLGETQYF
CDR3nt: TGTGCCTGGAGTGATAGCGGGTTGGGGGAGACCCAGTACTTC

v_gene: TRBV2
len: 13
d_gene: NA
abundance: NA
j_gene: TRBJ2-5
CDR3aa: CASKGTAQETQYF
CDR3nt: TGTGCCAGCAAGGGGACCGCCCAAGAGACCCAGTACTTC

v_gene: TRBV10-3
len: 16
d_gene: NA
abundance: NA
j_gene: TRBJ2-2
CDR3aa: CAISERVSGNTGELFF
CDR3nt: TGTGCCATCAGTGAAAGGGTTAGCGGGAACACCGGGGAGCTGTTTTTT

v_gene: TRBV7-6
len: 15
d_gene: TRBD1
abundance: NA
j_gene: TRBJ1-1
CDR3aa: CASSPNRGPNTEAFF
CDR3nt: TGTGCCAGCAGCCCCAACAGGGGTCCGAACACTGAAGCTTTCTTT

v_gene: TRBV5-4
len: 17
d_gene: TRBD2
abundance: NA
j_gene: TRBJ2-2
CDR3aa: CASSLSSGRRFAGELFF
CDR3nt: TGTGCCAGCAGCCTTTCTAGCGGGAGAAGGTTCGCCGGGGAGCTGTTTTTT

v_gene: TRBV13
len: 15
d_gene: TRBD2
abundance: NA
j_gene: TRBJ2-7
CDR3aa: CASSSSQRGSYEQYF
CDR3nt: TGTGCCAGCAGCTCCTCTCAGCGGGGGAGCTACGAGCAGTACTTC

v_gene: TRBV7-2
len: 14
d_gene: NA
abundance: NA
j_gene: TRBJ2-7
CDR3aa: CASSLYGVAYEQYF
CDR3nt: TGTGCCAGCAGCTTATACGGGGTAGCCTACGAGCAGTACTTC

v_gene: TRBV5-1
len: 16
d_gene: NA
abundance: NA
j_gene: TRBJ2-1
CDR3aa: CASSLVLAGSYNEQFF
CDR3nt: TGCGCCAGCAGCTTGGTATTGGCCGGCTCCTACAATGAGCAGTTCTTC

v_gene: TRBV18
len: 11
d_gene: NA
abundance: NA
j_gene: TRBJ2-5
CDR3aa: CASSRRETQYF
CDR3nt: TGTGCCAGCTCACGCCGGGAGACCCAGTACTTC

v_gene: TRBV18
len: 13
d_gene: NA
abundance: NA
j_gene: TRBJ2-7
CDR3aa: CASSEQESYEQYF
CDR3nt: TGTGCCAGCTCTGAACAGGAGTCCTACGAGCAGTACTTC

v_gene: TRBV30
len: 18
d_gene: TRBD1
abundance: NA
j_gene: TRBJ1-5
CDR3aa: CAWNKERQGERSNQPQHF
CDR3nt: TGTGCCTGGAATAAAGAACGACAGGGTGAGAGAAGCAATCAGCCCCAGCATTTT

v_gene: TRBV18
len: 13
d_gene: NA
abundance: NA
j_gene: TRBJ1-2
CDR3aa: CASSLGEIYGYTF
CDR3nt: TGTGCCAGCTCACTCGGGGAAATCTATGGCTACACCTTC

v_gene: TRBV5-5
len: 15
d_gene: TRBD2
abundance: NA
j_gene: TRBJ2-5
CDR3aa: CASSLGLADYETQYF
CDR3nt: TGTGCCAGCAGCTTGGGACTAGCGGACTATGAGACCCAGTACTTC

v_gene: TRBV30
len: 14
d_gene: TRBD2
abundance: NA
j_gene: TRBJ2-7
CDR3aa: CAWSQGLGYGEQYF
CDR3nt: TGTGCCTGGAGTCAAGGACTAGGATATGGTGAGCAGTACTTC

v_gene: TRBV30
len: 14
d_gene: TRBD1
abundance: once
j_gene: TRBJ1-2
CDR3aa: CAWSHDRGHYGYTF
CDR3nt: TGTGCCTGGAGTCACGACAGGGGGCACTATGGCTACACCTTC

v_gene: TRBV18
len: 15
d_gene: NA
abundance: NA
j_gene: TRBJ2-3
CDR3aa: CASSPLPGIADTQYF
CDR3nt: TGTGCCAGCTCACCACTACCGGGGATCGCAGATACGCAGTATTTT

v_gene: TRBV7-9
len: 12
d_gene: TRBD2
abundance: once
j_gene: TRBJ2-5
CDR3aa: CASSAFSGESYF
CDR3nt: TGTGCCAGCAGCGCATTCAGCGGGGAGTCATACTTC

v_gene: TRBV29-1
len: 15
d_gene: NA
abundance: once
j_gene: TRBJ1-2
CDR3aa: CSVVARGGVNYGYTF
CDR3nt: TGCAGCGTTGTCGCGAGAGGGGGAGTTAACTATGGCTACACCTTC

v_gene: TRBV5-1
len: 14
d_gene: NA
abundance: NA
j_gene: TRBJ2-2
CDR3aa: CASSLQGYSGELFF
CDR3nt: TGCGCCAGCAGTTTACAGGGATACTCCGGGGAGCTGTTTTTT

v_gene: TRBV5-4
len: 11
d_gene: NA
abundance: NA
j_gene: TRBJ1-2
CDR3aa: CASSLHYGYTF
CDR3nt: TGTGCCAGCAGCTTACACTATGGCTACACCTTC

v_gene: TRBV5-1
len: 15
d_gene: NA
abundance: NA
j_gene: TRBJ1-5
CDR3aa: CASSLGGIGNQPQHF
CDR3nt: TGCGCCAGCAGCTTGGGAGGGATAGGCAATCAGCCCCAGCATTTT

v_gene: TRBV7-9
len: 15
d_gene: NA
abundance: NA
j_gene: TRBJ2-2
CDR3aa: CASSRSGSGIGELFF
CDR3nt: TGTGCCAGCAGCCGCTCCGGGAGCGGAATAGGGGAGCTGTTTTTT

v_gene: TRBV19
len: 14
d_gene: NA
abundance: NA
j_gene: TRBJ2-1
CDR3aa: CASSPDAFYNEQFF
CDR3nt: TGTGCCAGTAGCCCGGATGCCTTCTACAATGAGCAGTTCTTC

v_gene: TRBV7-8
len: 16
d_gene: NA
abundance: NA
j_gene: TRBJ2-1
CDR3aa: CASSLEAPAPYNEQFF
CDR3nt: TGTGCCAGCAGCCTAGAAGCCCCCGCCCCCTACAATGAGCAGTTCTTC